Listed below are T cell receptor beta chains from one sample, sequenced in a study of early T cells in non-severe SARS-CoV-2 infection. From the 5' RACE reads, TCRdb called clonotypes with MiXCR, one entry per CDR3 protein. The sample holds 100,000 to 130,000 distinct CDR3 sequences, roughly an eighth seen once. The material sequenced was whole blood. These receptors came from an adult who was a healthcare worker with PCR-confirmed SARS-CoV-2 infection or an uninfected control (not recorded which). CDR3s include the opening cysteine and the closing phenylalanine or tryptophan. Each record gives: V gene, D gene, clone size, J gene, CDR3 DNA, CDR3 protein. D genes are given only for firm matches. Not all rows give a size; the values are once, few, many and, for expanded clones, a class.

v_call: TRBV18
d_call: -
clone_size: -
j_call: TRBJ1-2
cdr3_nt: TGTGCCAGCTCACGTGAGGAAGCCTCTAACTATGGCTACACCTTC
cdr3_aa: CASSREEASNYGYTF

v_call: TRBV18
d_call: TRBD2
clone_size: few
j_call: TRBJ2-7
cdr3_nt: TGTGCCAGCTCACCAAAACTAGCGGGAGTCGAGCAGTACTTC
cdr3_aa: CASSPKLAGVEQYF

v_call: TRBV19
d_call: -
clone_size: -
j_call: TRBJ2-7
cdr3_nt: TGTGCCAGGGAGGGGGAGGCGTCCTACGAGCAGTACTTC
cdr3_aa: CAREGEASYEQYF

v_call: TRBV5-1
d_call: -
clone_size: -
j_call: TRBJ1-1
cdr3_nt: TGCGCCAGCAGCCCTGGACCCGCAGGAACTGAAGCTTTCTTT
cdr3_aa: CASSPGPAGTEAFF

v_call: TRBV27
d_call: -
clone_size: many
j_call: TRBJ2-7
cdr3_nt: TGTGCCAGCAGTTTTCAGCCCTCCTCCTACGAGCAGTACTTC
cdr3_aa: CASSFQPSSYEQYF

v_call: TRBV7-2
d_call: -
clone_size: once
j_call: TRBJ2-3
cdr3_nt: TGTACCAGCAGCGAGTGGTTGACAGGAGGCACAGATACGCAGTATTTT
cdr3_aa: CTSSEWLTGGTDTQYF

v_call: TRBV24-1
d_call: -
clone_size: many
j_call: TRBJ2-1
cdr3_nt: TGTGCCACCAGTGACCCCAGCGTCTACAATGAGCAGTTCTTC
cdr3_aa: CATSDPSVYNEQFF

v_call: TRBV28
d_call: -
clone_size: few
j_call: TRBJ1-2
cdr3_nt: TGTGCCAGCAGTCTATCGGGGAGGGAGAAGCTTCATGGCTACACCTTC
cdr3_aa: CASSLSGREKLHGYTF

v_call: TRBV5-1
d_call: -
clone_size: many
j_call: TRBJ2-7
cdr3_nt: TGCGCCAGCACCCTAGACGGACCCTACGAGCAGTACTTC
cdr3_aa: CASTLDGPYEQYF

v_call: TRBV14
d_call: -
clone_size: many
j_call: TRBJ2-7
cdr3_nt: TGTGCCAGCAGCCAATCGTTACAGGGTTACGAGCAGTACTTC
cdr3_aa: CASSQSLQGYEQYF

v_call: TRBV6-1
d_call: -
clone_size: -
j_call: TRBJ2-6
cdr3_nt: TGTGCCAGCAGGAAAGTGTTGGGGGGCTCTGGGGCCAACGTCCTGACTTTC
cdr3_aa: CASRKVLGGSGANVLTF

v_call: TRBV3-1
d_call: -
clone_size: -
j_call: TRBJ2-1
cdr3_nt: TGTGCCAGCAGCGAAGCAGGCATGAAGTCCCTCAATGAGCAGTTCTTC
cdr3_aa: CASSEAGMKSLNEQFF

v_call: TRBV5-1
d_call: -
clone_size: -
j_call: TRBJ2-7
cdr3_nt: TGCGCCAGCAGCTTGCTACCAGGCACCTACGAGCAGTACTTC
cdr3_aa: CASSLLPGTYEQYF

v_call: TRBV11-2
d_call: -
clone_size: few
j_call: TRBJ2-4
cdr3_nt: TGTGCCAGCAGCAGTCGGGACTTGGAAAACATTCAGTACTTC
cdr3_aa: CASSSRDLENIQYF

v_call: TRBV27
d_call: TRBD1
clone_size: many
j_call: TRBJ2-7
cdr3_nt: TGTGCCAGCTCTATATCTGGGACAGCAATCTACGAGCAGTACTTC
cdr3_aa: CASSISGTAIYEQYF

v_call: TRBV5-1
d_call: -
clone_size: many
j_call: TRBJ2-3
cdr3_nt: TGCGCCAGCAGCTTGGCGGTGGTTGCAGATACGCAGTATTTT
cdr3_aa: CASSLAVVADTQYF

v_call: TRBV7-9
d_call: TRBD1
clone_size: few
j_call: TRBJ2-7
cdr3_nt: TGTGCCAGCAGCAATTTCAGGGGGCTTCCTGGGGAGCAGTACTTC
cdr3_aa: CASSNFRGLPGEQYF

v_call: TRBV29-1
d_call: -
clone_size: few
j_call: TRBJ2-1
cdr3_nt: TGCAGCGTCGTCATAGGCGGTAACAATGAGCAGTTCTTC
cdr3_aa: CSVVIGGNNEQFF

v_call: TRBV20-1
d_call: -
clone_size: few
j_call: TRBJ2-4
cdr3_nt: TGCAGTGCTAGACCAGGCAACATTCAGTACTTC
cdr3_aa: CSARPGNIQYF

v_call: TRBV10-2
d_call: TRBD1
clone_size: many
j_call: TRBJ2-2
cdr3_nt: TGCGCCAGCAGTTCATTGACAGGGGGACCCACCGGGGAGCTGTTTTTT
cdr3_aa: CASSSLTGGPTGELFF

v_call: TRBV7-6
d_call: TRBD1
clone_size: many
j_call: TRBJ1-4
cdr3_nt: TGTGCCAGCAGCCTTATTCCCACGACAGGGATTAATGAAAAACTGTTTTTT
cdr3_aa: CASSLIPTTGINEKLFF

v_call: TRBV5-1
d_call: -
clone_size: many
j_call: TRBJ1-2
cdr3_nt: TGCGCCAGCAGCTTGGCCGGGTACGGCTACACCTTC
cdr3_aa: CASSLAGYGYTF

v_call: TRBV6-6
d_call: TRBD2
clone_size: many
j_call: TRBJ2-1
cdr3_nt: TGTGCCAGCACCATAGCGGGGGGGCCGGGCAATGAGCAGTTCTTC
cdr3_aa: CASTIAGGPGNEQFF

v_call: TRBV20-1
d_call: -
clone_size: many
j_call: TRBJ2-2
cdr3_nt: TGCAGTGCTAGAATCCCAGGGGGGACCGGGGAGCTGTTTTTT
cdr3_aa: CSARIPGGTGELFF

v_call: TRBV29-1
d_call: TRBD1
clone_size: -
j_call: TRBJ2-5
cdr3_nt: TGCAGCGTTGACCCGGACAGGGCCGGAGAGACCCAGTACTTC
cdr3_aa: CSVDPDRAGETQYF

v_call: TRBV21-1
d_call: -
clone_size: -
j_call: TRBJ1-5
cdr3_nt: TGTGCCAGCAGCGGCGCCCGGGACAGATATAGCAATCAGCCCCAGCATTTT
cdr3_aa: CASSGARDRYSNQPQHF

v_call: TRBV5-4
d_call: -
clone_size: -
j_call: TRBJ2-1
cdr3_nt: TGTGCCAGCAGCTTGGCCCGGGGGGCGAGCCCACGTGAGCAGTTCTTC
cdr3_aa: CASSLARGASPREQFF

v_call: TRBV27
d_call: TRBD2
clone_size: many
j_call: TRBJ2-3
cdr3_nt: TGTGCCAGCAGTTCCAGACTAGCACACGATACGCAGTATTTT
cdr3_aa: CASSSRLAHDTQYF